This note documents a single TCR beta chain sequence. Its antigen is not identified. The sample originates from a study of blood T cells in healthy people across ages. Study-level results: It was held that diversity estimates obtained from one million T cells represented underestimates.

Germline V gives CDR1 MNHEY, CDR2 SVGAGI. This CDR3 region has 15 residues. V dropped 9 bases and J dropped 1 base, with 17 bases sitting between them. Together with a sample-barcoded 5' primer, a J-beta primer mix was included in a second PCR lasting roughly 6 to 12 cycles. Each CDR3 protein gets one entry after TCRdb re-called the 5' RACE reads with MiXCR. The table lists under 2 million distinct CDR3 sequences, around 35% of them singletons. The material sequenced was blood. This sequence originates from a woman aged 30 to 39 in good health. V and J are TRBV6-5 and TRBJ2-3; D assignment may be TRBD1 or TRBD2 (5 bases each). The CDR3 region is CASSYSGPGTDTQYF. DNA of the CDR3: TGTGCCAGTAGCTATTCGGGACCCGGCACAGATACGCAGTATTTT.